Each of the 10 T cell receptor beta chains below was sequenced from the same sample in a study of Graves' ophthalmopathy and Graves' hyperthyroidism. RNA served as the template for amplifying TCR beta CDR3 regions. Amplification began with first-round RT-PCR using HTBI primers, then second-round multiplex PCR was performed. Via MiXCR, TCRdb re-called the multiplex PCR reads, giving one row per CDR3 protein. The table records nearly 400,000 distinct CDR3 sequences, roughly 18% of them present only once. What was sequenced was peripheral blood. These receptors were collected from a woman aged 18-35 years with Graves' ophthalmopathy.

This clonotype was seen at least ten times. The genes are TRBV19 and TRBJ1-1; TRBD1 aligns across 8 bases. Germline lookup yields CDR1 LNHDA and CDR2 SQIVND (reference sequence). The CDR3 has 19 residues. Germline trimming cut 4 bases from V and 0 bases from J; bases unmatched to any gene: 16. The CDR3 region has the DNA TGTGCCAGTAGTACGGACAGGGCATTGTCTACCTACATGAACACTGAAGCTTTCTTT. This codes for CASSTDRALSTYMNTEAFF.

This clonotype has at least ten counts. V usage is TRBV29-1 and J usage is TRBJ1-6; tentative D call: TRBD1 (6 bases). The CDR3 is 13 residues long. The V end lost 6 bases, the J end lost 10 bases, and 16 bases lay between the germline ends. Germline CDR1 SQVTM, CDR2 ANQGSEA. CDR3 protein: CSVGLGAGSPLHF. The CDR3, as DNA: TGCAGCGTGGGGCTGGGGGCAGGATCACCCCTCCACTTT.

This clonotype was detected many times. The chain is built from TRBV11-2 and TRBJ2-7, with D perhaps TRBD2 (7 bases). CDR1 is SGHAT, CDR2 FQNNGV, per germline. With 5 bases removed from V and 3 bases from J, the gap between germline ends came to 20 bases. The CDR3 runs to 16 residues. CDR3 loop: CASSPLRGAGDYEQYF. In nucleotides, the CDR3 is TGTGCCAGCAGCCCTCTGAGGGGGGCGGGAGACTACGAGCAGTACTTC.

This clonotype has at least ten counts. V usage is TRBV6-1 and J usage is TRBJ2-7; D uncertain. V was shortened by 1 base and J by 2 bases, with 15 bases between the two germline ends. Germline-derived CDR1 and CDR2 are MNHNS and SASEGT. This CDR3 comprises 16 residues. Here the CDR3 DNA reads TGTGCCAGCAGTGAAGAGGGCTTCCCGTACCCCTACGAGCAGTACTTC. This encodes CASSEEGFPYPYEQYF.

This clonotype has a count of ten or more. J is TRBJ1-1 and V is TRBV20-1; D unresolved. The CDR3 consists of 11 residues. The V gene lost 2 bases and the J gene lost 7 bases, with 8 bases spanning the gap. The germline V gene encodes CDR1 DFQATT and CDR2 SNEGSKA (reference sequence). The CDR3 DNA sequence: TGCAGTGCTAGACAGCCCAGTGAAGCTTTCTTT. Translation gives CSARQPSEAFF.

This clonotype appeared many times. This rearrangement joins TRBV20-1 to TRBJ2-7, with D possibly being TRBD1 (5 bases). Germline CDR1 reads DFQATT; CDR2 reads SNEGSKA (reference sequence). The CDR3 runs to 13 residues. V gave up 1 base and J gave up 6 bases, with 13 bases separating them. The CDR3 region has the DNA TGCAGTGCTAGAGGCAGGGTCGTAGGCGAGCAGTACTTC. Its protein product is CSARGRVVGEQYF.

This clonotype was seen ten or more times. Just one base apart from a much larger clone, this may be a read error. The chain carries TRBV12-5 and TRBJ2-5; perhaps TRBD2 as D (5 bases). The CDR3 has 15 residues. The V gene's germline CDR1 is LGHNT and CDR2 FRNRAP. The CDR3 region is CTSASQGWSQETQYF. CDR3 DNA sequence: TGTACTAGTGCCTCACAAGGGTGGAGCCAAGAGACCCAGTACTTC.

This clonotype was seen repeatedly, ten times or more. The chain has TRBV6-2 or TRBV6-3 and TRBJ1-2; 8 bases fit TRBD1. The CDR3 runs to 14 residues. J gave up 4 bases and V 6 bases, and 7 bases lay outside the gene matches. Germline V lookup: CDR1 MNHEY, CDR2 SVGEGT. CDR3 sequence (DNA): TGTGCCAGCAGAAACGACAGGGGACCCTATGGCTACACCTTC. The encoded protein is CASRNDRGPYGYTF.

This clonotype was counted at least ten times. This CDR3 is CASSIIRGTEAFF. The CDR3 nucleotides read TGTGCCAGTAGTATAATCCGGGGCACTGAAGCTTTCTTT. The chain uses TRBV19 and TRBJ1-1; D not certain. This CDR3 is 13 amino acids long. Germline V gives CDR1 LNHDA, CDR2 SQIVND (reference sequence). V was trimmed by 2 bases and J by 4 bases, leaving 8 bases between them.

Ten or more counts support this clonotype. This chain connects TRBV28 to TRBJ1-2, with a possible D match to TRBD1 (5 bases). This CDR3 comprises 13 residues. Looked up from germline, CDR1 is MDHEN and CDR2 is SYDVKM. The V gene lost 5 bases and the J gene lost 4 bases, with 11 bases spanning the gap. CDR3 nucleotides: TGTGCCAGCAGTAAACTGGACACCTATGGCTACACCTTC. Its protein product is CASSKLDTYGYTF.